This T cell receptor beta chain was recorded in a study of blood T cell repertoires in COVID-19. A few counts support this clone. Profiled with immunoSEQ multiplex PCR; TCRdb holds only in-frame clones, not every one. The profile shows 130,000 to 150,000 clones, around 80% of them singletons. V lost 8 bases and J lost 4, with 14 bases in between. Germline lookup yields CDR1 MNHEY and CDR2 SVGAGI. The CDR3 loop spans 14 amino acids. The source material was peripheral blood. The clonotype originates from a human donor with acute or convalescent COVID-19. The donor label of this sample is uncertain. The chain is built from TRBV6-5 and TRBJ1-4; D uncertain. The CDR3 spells CASSLRVDNEKLFF. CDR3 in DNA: TGTGCCAGCTCACTAAGAGTCGATAATGAAAAACTGTTTTTT.